These 6 T cell receptor beta chains were all obtained from the same sample, sequenced in a study of blood T cells in healthy people across ages. It was with a sample-barcoded 5' primer and a J-beta primer mix that a second PCR of roughly 6 to 12 cycles was run. Using its own MiXCR run on the 5' RACE reads, TCRdb lists one record per CDR3 protein. The profile shows more than 1,400,000 distinct CDR3 sequences, approximately 40% of them singletons. Sample: blood. These receptors came from a woman under 30 in good health.

V gene TRBV7-6 combines with J gene TRBJ2-7; possible D gene TRBD1, 6 bases. The closer fit of TRBJ2-5 to the DNA end suggests the J call may be wrong. The CDR3 sequence is 14 residues long. Per germline, CDR1 SGHVS and CDR2 FNYEAQ. CDR3 in amino acids: CASRPGQGWETQYF. CDR3 nucleotide sequence: TGTGCCAGCAGACCCGGGCAGGGGTGGGAGACCCAGTACTTC.

This clonotype was observed a handful of times. This chain uses TRBV6-2 or TRBV6-3 with TRBJ2-1; TRBD2 might be the D (5 bases). This CDR3 comprises 13 residues. Trimming pared 4 bases from V and 8 bases from J, leaving 12 bases between. Germline assignment: CDR1 MNHEY and CDR2 SVGEGT. Here the CDR3 reads CASSSALDYEQFF. The DNA of the CDR3 is TGTGCCAGCAGTTCCGCACTAGATTATGAGCAGTTCTTC.

The rearrangement uses TRBV20-1 and TRBJ1-5; 9 bases are a match to TRBD1. There are 18 residues in the CDR3. Germline assignment: CDR1 DFQATT and CDR2 SNEGSKA (reference sequence). J lost 1 base, V lost 1 base, and 11 bases had no gene match. CDR3 coding DNA: TGCAGTGCTAGAGTAGGGAGGACAGGGGTTCAGAGCAATCAGCCCCAGCATTTT. This encodes CSARVGRTGVQSNQPQHF.

A few counts support this clonotype. The chain uses TRBV4-1 and TRBJ2-3; D call uncertain. The CDR3 has 13 amino acids. V was clipped by 0 bases and J by 4 bases, with 5 bases between them. From germline, CDR1 is MGHRA and CDR2 YSYEKL. The CDR3 reads CASSQELADTQYF. The CDR3 coding sequence is TGCGCCAGCAGCCAAGAATTGGCAGATACGCAGTATTTT.

This chain connects TRBV6-5 to TRBJ2-5; 9 positions match TRBD1. Germline V gene data show CDR1 as MNHEY and CDR2 as SVGAGI. The V segment lost 0 bases and the J segment 2 bases; nucleotides outside the gene matches: 1. The CDR3 has 15 residues. CDR3 region: CASSYSGQGQETQYF. The CDR3 region has the DNA TGTGCCAGCAGTTACTCCGGACAGGGGCAAGAGACCCAGTACTTC.

This chain links TRBV10-3 with TRBJ2-5, with 7 bases matching TRBD1. Per germline, CDR1 ENHRY and CDR2 SYGVKD. This CDR3 has 14 amino acids. V dropped 4 bases and J dropped 1; count of bases not matched to a gene: 3. The CDR3 sequence: CAISATGAQETQYF. CDR3 DNA sequence: TGTGCCATCAGTGCCACAGGGGCCCAAGAGACCCAGTACTTC.